These T cell receptor beta chains were read from a single sample in a study of neurological immune-mediated disorders. From the 5' RACE reads, TCRdb called clonotypes with MiXCR, one entry per CDR3 protein. The sample shows more than 15,000 distinct CDR3 sequences, roughly 14% of them seen only once. The sequenced material came from PBMCs. Receptor source: a man between 60 and 75 years old with HTLV-1-associated myelopathy (HAM/TSP). The CDR3 runs from the conserved cysteine through the conserved F or W. A D gene is named only where the DNA matches it firmly. Clone size is given for some rows only: seen once, a few or many times, or a class if the clone is expanded.

TGTGCCAGCAGTGGGGGGTTTTACACTGAAGCTTTCTTT	CASSGGFYTEAFF	many	TRBV2	TRBJ1-1	-
TGTGCCAGCAGTCCCCCGGGTGCGAGCTCCTACAATGAGCAGTTCTTC	CASSPPGASSYNEQFF	-	TRBV28	TRBJ2-1	-
TGTGCCAGCAGCCTTAAGACAGCTCTAGGGTCCGACGAGCAGTACTTC	CASSLKTALGSDEQYF	many	TRBV5-6	TRBJ2-7	-
TGTGCCAGCAGCTCCCTAGGGGGGGCCCTCTCTTGGGAGCAGTTCTTC	CASSSLGGALSWEQFF	many	TRBV7-9	TRBJ2-1	-
TGCAGTGCTAGAGATTGGGGACGGATCTCCTACGAGCAGTACTTC	CSARDWGRISYEQYF	many	TRBV20-1	TRBJ2-7	-
TGCAGCGTTGAAACCGGGGTTGAGCAGTACTTC	CSVETGVEQYF	many	TRBV29-1	TRBJ2-7	-
TGCAGTGCTGGGACAGGGGGATCCACTGAAGCTTTCTTT	CSAGTGGSTEAFF	-	TRBV20-1	TRBJ1-1	TRBD1
TGCGCCAGCAGCTTGAGCGGGCGGGAAAACAATGAGCAGTTCTTC	CASSLSGRENNEQFF	many	TRBV5-1	TRBJ2-1	-
TGTGCCAGCAGTATGAGCTCCTATAATTCACCCCTCCACTTT	CASSMSSYNSPLHF	many	TRBV6-5	TRBJ1-6	-
TGTGCCAGCAGCGAGGGACTCAAAAACATTCAGTACTTC	CASSEGLKNIQYF	many	TRBV7-3	TRBJ2-4	-
TGCAGCGTCTCCGACGGTTTTTTGGGCAATCAGCCCCAGCATTTT	CSVSDGFLGNQPQHF	many	TRBV29-1	TRBJ1-5	-
TGCAGCGTTGGCGGGGGACTAGCGGGATACAATGAGCAGTTCTTC	CSVGGGLAGYNEQFF	-	TRBV29-1	TRBJ2-1	TRBD2
TGTGCCAGCAGTTGGAGGGCTAGCCAAGAGACCCAGTACTTC	CASSWRASQETQYF	many	TRBV6-5	TRBJ2-5	-
TGCAGTGCTAGAGCCCCTAGCGGCTACAATGAGCAGTTCTTC	CSARAPSGYNEQFF	medium-sized	TRBV20-1	TRBJ2-1	TRBD2
TGTGCCAGCAGCGTAGTGGGACACAACCAAGAGACCCAGTACTTC	CASSVVGHNQETQYF	many	TRBV9	TRBJ2-5	-
TGCGCCAGCAGCTTGGTGGGACAGGGCTACGAGCAGTACTTC	CASSLVGQGYEQYF	many	TRBV5-1	TRBJ2-7	TRBD1
TGTGCCAGCTCACCCCTACAGGGTGGGAGCACAGATACGCAGTATTTT	CASSPLQGGSTDTQYF	-	TRBV18	TRBJ2-3	-
TGCGCCAGCAGCTTGGCCAGCAATCAGCCCCAGCATTTT	CASSLASNQPQHF	many	TRBV5-1	TRBJ1-5	-
TGTGCCAGCAGCCCGGACAGGAAAAGTGGCGAGCAGTACTTC	CASSPDRKSGEQYF	many	TRBV7-9	TRBJ2-7	TRBD1
TGCGCCAGCAGCCAACTAGCGTTGGGGGACTACGAGCAGTACTTC	CASSQLALGDYEQYF	many	TRBV4-1	TRBJ2-7	-
TGTGCCAGCAGCTTAGAATTCTCCTACGAGCAGTACTTC	CASSLEFSYEQYF	-	TRBV7-6	TRBJ2-7	-
TGTGCCAGCAGTGACAGGGTTAATTCACCCCTCCACTTT	CASSDRVNSPLHF	many	TRBV6-5	TRBJ1-6	TRBD1
TGTGCCAGCACCGCGGCAGATACGCAGTATTTT	CASTAADTQYF	large	TRBV7-8	TRBJ2-3	-
TGCGCCAGCAGCAGACTAGCGGGGGACGTAGGGAGAGATACGCAGTATTTT	CASSRLAGDVGRDTQYF	many	TRBV5-1	TRBJ2-3	TRBD2
TGTGCCAGCAGCTCACCGGGCCCTGGGGCAGATACGCAGTATTTT	CASSSPGPGADTQYF	many	TRBV5-6	TRBJ2-3	-